This T cell receptor (beta chain) was observed in a study of a mutant IDH1 vaccine in newly diagnosed glioma. Time point indicated: week 35, safety follow-up. Mutant IDH1 20-mer peptide, at 300 ug, made up each vaccine dose, with topical imiquimod. There were eight vaccinations for patients, given in weeks 1, 3, 5, 7, 11, 15, 19 and 23. Notes on this clone: Antigen: not known.

Study-wide points: With respect to changes in top peripheral T cell clonotypes, pseudoprogression seemed unrelated.

The method was immunoSEQ multiplex PCR; TCRdb's version includes in-frame clones alone and lacks a portion of them. The table lists about 41,000 clones, roughly nine tenths of them singletons. V was shortened by 5 bases and J by 8 bases, with 10 bases between the two germline ends. Germline loops: CDR1 SGHNT, CDR2 YYREEE (reference sequence). The CDR3 has 11 residues. This chain connects TRBV5-4 to TRBJ1-2; TRBD1 is a possible D gene (6 bases). The sequence was obtained from a middle-aged man with glioma. Here the sequenced sample was PBMCs, taken from a glioma patient whose treatment included an IDH1 peptide vaccine. The CDR3 DNA is TGTGCCAGCAGTCGAGGACAGGGCTACACCTTC. This gives the protein CASSRGQGYTF.